The clone carrying this T cell receptor (beta chain) was counted at least ten times. Its antigen is unknown. The library was designed around alpha chains, so this beta chain is a stray read whose abundance carries little weight. On each TCR cDNA molecule, a unique molecular identifier was present. One entry per CDR3 protein, called by TCRdb with MiXCR from the 5' RACE reads. The sample consists of about 7,800 distinct CDR3 sequences, roughly 8.6% of them appearing once. The CDR3 spans 14 residues. V was cut by 1 base and J by 8 bases, with 11 bases left in between. Germline values: CDR1 MNHEY, CDR2 SVGAGI. Time point noted: sample taken at primary tumor resection. Unsorted whole RNA from tumor, nontumor lung or frozen PBMC underwent sequencing. Samples were obtained from some 70 donors, all untreated early-stage non-small cell lung cancer patients. These data belong to a study of spatial heterogeneity in lung cancer.

Broader study findings: Ubiquitous expanded tumor TCRs were observed in blood more at resection than follow-up.

Source: PBMCs, taken at surgery. The V call is TRBV6-5, the J call TRBJ2-2; no clear D gene. The sequence was obtained from a male donor with early-stage non-small cell lung cancer. CDR3 amino acids: CASSYWTRGGELFF. The CDR3 DNA is TGTGCCAGCAGTTACTGGACCAGAGGTGGGGAGCTGTTTTTT.